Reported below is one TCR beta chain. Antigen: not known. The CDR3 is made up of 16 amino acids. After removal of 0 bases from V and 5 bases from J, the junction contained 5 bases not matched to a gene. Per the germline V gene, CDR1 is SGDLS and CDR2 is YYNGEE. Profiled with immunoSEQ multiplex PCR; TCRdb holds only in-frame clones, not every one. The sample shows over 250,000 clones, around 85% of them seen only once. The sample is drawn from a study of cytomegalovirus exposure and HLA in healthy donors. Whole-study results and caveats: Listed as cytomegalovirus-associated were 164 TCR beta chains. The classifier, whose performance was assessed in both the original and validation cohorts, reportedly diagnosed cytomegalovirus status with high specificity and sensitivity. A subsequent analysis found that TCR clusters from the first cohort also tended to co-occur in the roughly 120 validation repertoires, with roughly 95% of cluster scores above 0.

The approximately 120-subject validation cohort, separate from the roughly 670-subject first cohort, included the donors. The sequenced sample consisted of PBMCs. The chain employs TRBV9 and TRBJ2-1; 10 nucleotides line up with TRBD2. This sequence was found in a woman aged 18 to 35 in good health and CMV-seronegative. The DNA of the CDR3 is TGTGCCAGCAGCGTAGTAGGTAGCGGGGGGAACAATGAGCAGTTCTTC. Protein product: CASSVVGSGGNNEQFF. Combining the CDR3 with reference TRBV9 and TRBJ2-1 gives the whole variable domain DSGVTQTPKHLITATGQRVTLRCSPRSGDLSVYWYQQSLDQGLQFLIQYYNGEERAKGNILERFSAQQFPDLHSELNLSSLELGDSALYFCASSVVGSGGNNEQFFGPGTRLTVL.